These T cell receptor beta chains were read from a single sample in a study of cytomegalovirus exposure and HLA in healthy donors. Here immunoSEQ multiplex PCR was the method, and the copy in TCRdb shows in-frame clones only, minus some. Of some 140,000 clones in the sample, roughly 85% are singletons; the top ten hold 6.5%. The sequencing input was PBMCs. These receptors all come from a man aged 35-49 years in good health and CMV-seropositive. The CDR3 runs from the conserved cysteine through the conserved F or W. Fields, in order: J gene, clone size, D gene, V gene, CDR3 DNA, CDR3 protein. A D gene is named only where the DNA matches it firmly. The size of a clone is reported for some rows only, either as once, few or many, or as a class for expanded clones.

J gene: TRBJ2-3; clone size: .; D gene: .; V gene: TRBV6-5; CDR3 DNA: TGTGCCAGCAGTTACGTACTTGAATCTAGCACAGATACGCAGTATTTT; CDR3 protein: CASSYVLESSTDTQYF
J gene: TRBJ2-7; clone size: .; D gene: TRBD1; V gene: TRBV7-9; CDR3 DNA: TGTGCCAGCAGCTTAACCCGGGGACAGTATTACTACGAGCAGTACTTC; CDR3 protein: CASSLTRGQYYYEQYF
J gene: TRBJ2-7; clone size: .; D gene: .; V gene: TRBV10-1; CDR3 DNA: TGCGCCAGCAGTGATATCGGCCAGGGTATCTACGAGCAGTACTTC; CDR3 protein: CASSDIGQGIYEQYF
J gene: TRBJ2-7; clone size: .; D gene: .; V gene: TRBV10-3; CDR3 DNA: TGTGCCATCAGTGGATTGGGGGCGGCCTACGAGCAGTACTTC; CDR3 protein: CAISGLGAAYEQYF
J gene: TRBJ2-3; clone size: .; D gene: .; V gene: TRBV7-2; CDR3 DNA: TGTGCCAGCAGCTCCATTCTCGGTACGCAGTATTTT; CDR3 protein: CASSSILGTQYF
J gene: TRBJ2-7; clone size: .; D gene: .; V gene: TRBV11-2; CDR3 DNA: TGTGCCAGCAGCTTAATCAGGCAGGGTTACGAGCAGTACTTC; CDR3 protein: CASSLIRQGYEQYF
J gene: TRBJ2-1; clone size: once; D gene: .; V gene: TRBV6-5; CDR3 DNA: TGTGCCAGCAGTTCGTGGAGGGAGGCTGGCAATGAGCAGTTCTTC; CDR3 protein: CASSSWREAGNEQFF
J gene: TRBJ1-6; clone size: .; D gene: .; V gene: TRBV2; CDR3 DNA: TGTGCCAGCAGTGTTTTATCCCAGGGTACTTCACCCCTCCACTTT; CDR3 protein: CASSVLSQGTSPLHF
J gene: TRBJ2-7; clone size: .; D gene: .; V gene: TRBV29-1; CDR3 DNA: TGCAGCGTTGTCCCGACTAGGAGGACCTACGAGCAGTACTTC; CDR3 protein: CSVVPTRRTYEQYF
J gene: TRBJ1-2; clone size: .; D gene: .; V gene: TRBV10-3; CDR3 DNA: TGTGCCATCAGTGAGGAGAGGGTCGGCTACACCTTC; CDR3 protein: CAISEERVGYTF
J gene: TRBJ2-3; clone size: .; D gene: TRBD2; V gene: TRBV7-6; CDR3 DNA: TGTGCCAGCAGCTTAGGGACTAGCGGGAGCACAGATACGCAGTATTTT; CDR3 protein: CASSLGTSGSTDTQYF
J gene: TRBJ1-1; clone size: .; D gene: .; V gene: TRBV5-1; CDR3 DNA: TGCGCCACCAAGGGGGAGGGCCCTGAAGCTTTCTTT; CDR3 protein: CATKGEGPEAFF
J gene: TRBJ2-2; clone size: .; D gene: .; V gene: TRBV10-2; CDR3 DNA: TGCGCCAGCAGTGACGGATGGACTGCGAACACCGGGGAGCTGTTTTTT; CDR3 protein: CASSDGWTANTGELFF
J gene: TRBJ2-1; clone size: .; D gene: TRBD2; V gene: TRBV9; CDR3 DNA: TGTGCCAGCAGCGTTCCACCGGGACTAGCGGGAGCCTACAATGAGCAGTTCTTC; CDR3 protein: CASSVPPGLAGAYNEQFF
J gene: TRBJ2-1; clone size: few; D gene: .; V gene: TRBV19; CDR3 DNA: TGTGCCAGTAGTATGGGGGGAAACTCCTACAATGAGCAGTTCTTC; CDR3 protein: CASSMGGNSYNEQFF
J gene: TRBJ1-1; clone size: .; D gene: TRBD1; V gene: TRBV5-1; CDR3 DNA: TGCGCCAGCAGTACAGGGGGCCTGGGTACTGAAGCTTTCTTT; CDR3 protein: CASSTGGLGTEAFF
J gene: TRBJ1-2; clone size: .; D gene: .; V gene: TRBV14; CDR3 DNA: TGTGCCAGCAGCCCAGATCAGAACTATGGCTACACCTTC; CDR3 protein: CASSPDQNYGYTF
J gene: TRBJ2-7; clone size: .; D gene: .; V gene: TRBV10-3; CDR3 DNA: TGTGCCATCAGTGTCGGGGGAAACTACGAGCAGTACTTC; CDR3 protein: CAISVGGNYEQYF
J gene: TRBJ1-1; clone size: .; D gene: .; V gene: TRBV7-2; CDR3 DNA: TGTGCCAGCAGCTTCGGGACTTCTAACACTGAAGCTTTCTTT; CDR3 protein: CASSFGTSNTEAFF
J gene: TRBJ2-1; clone size: .; D gene: TRBD2; V gene: TRBV19; CDR3 DNA: TGTGCCAGTAGGAGCGTCGGGGGGAATGAGCAGTTCTTC; CDR3 protein: CASRSVGGNEQFF
J gene: TRBJ2-3; clone size: .; D gene: TRBD2; V gene: TRBV28; CDR3 DNA: TGTGCCAGCAGTTTAGTACTAGCGGGAGATGGCACAGATACGCAGTATTTT; CDR3 protein: CASSLVLAGDGTDTQYF
J gene: TRBJ2-2; clone size: .; D gene: .; V gene: TRBV5-4; CDR3 DNA: TGTGCCAGCAGCTTGTTAGGGGCCGAGAACACCGGGGAGCTGTTTTTT; CDR3 protein: CASSLLGAENTGELFF
J gene: TRBJ2-1; clone size: .; D gene: .; V gene: TRBV30; CDR3 DNA: TGTGCCTGGGGGGACTTCCACAATGAGCAGTTCTTC; CDR3 protein: CAWGDFHNEQFF
J gene: TRBJ2-5; clone size: .; D gene: TRBD2; V gene: TRBV11-3; CDR3 DNA: TGTGCCAGCGGCGAGAGCGGGAGGGCCGGGGGTGAGACCCAGTACTTC; CDR3 protein: CASGESGRAGGETQYF
J gene: TRBJ1-2; clone size: .; D gene: TRBD1; V gene: TRBV18; CDR3 DNA: TGTGCCAGCTCAGGGACAGCTAACTATGGCTACACCTTC; CDR3 protein: CASSGTANYGYTF
J gene: TRBJ2-1; clone size: .; D gene: TRBD2; V gene: TRBV4-2; CDR3 DNA: TGTGCCGGCGAGAAGCGGGAGTTTTCCTACAATGAGCAGTTCTTC; CDR3 protein: CAGEKREFSYNEQFF
J gene: TRBJ1-1; clone size: .; D gene: .; V gene: TRBV7-2; CDR3 DNA: TGTGCCAGCAGCCGCTGGGATCAGGGGAACACTGAAGCTTTCTTT; CDR3 protein: CASSRWDQGNTEAFF
J gene: TRBJ1-1; clone size: .; D gene: TRBD1; V gene: TRBV6-1; CDR3 DNA: TGTGCCAGCAGTATTCACAGGGGTGAAGCTTTCTTT; CDR3 protein: CASSIHRGEAFF
J gene: TRBJ1-4; clone size: .; D gene: .; V gene: TRBV18; CDR3 DNA: TGTGCCAGCTCACCGAAGGGGAGGATCGCAACTAATGAAAAACTGTTTTTT; CDR3 protein: CASSPKGRIATNEKLFF
J gene: TRBJ1-1; clone size: .; D gene: TRBD1; V gene: TRBV7-9; CDR3 DNA: TGTGCCAGCAGCAAAACAGGGGGCTATACTGAAGCTTTCTTT; CDR3 protein: CASSKTGGYTEAFF
J gene: TRBJ1-5; clone size: .; D gene: .; V gene: TRBV27; CDR3 DNA: TGTGCCAGCAGTTTATGGGGCCGAAATCAGCCCCAGCATTTT; CDR3 protein: CASSLWGRNQPQHF
J gene: TRBJ2-7; clone size: few; D gene: .; V gene: TRBV20-1; CDR3 DNA: TGCAGTGCTCCTTCTTCCTACGAGCAGTACTTC; CDR3 protein: CSAPSSYEQYF
J gene: TRBJ2-1; clone size: .; D gene: .; V gene: TRBV4-1; CDR3 DNA: TGCGCCAGCAGCCACCTGTCTAACAATGAGCAGTTCTTC; CDR3 protein: CASSHLSNNEQFF
J gene: TRBJ2-7; clone size: few; D gene: TRBD2; V gene: TRBV29-1; CDR3 DNA: TGCAGCGCGGGACTAGCGGACTACGAGCAGTACTTC; CDR3 protein: CSAGLADYEQYF
J gene: TRBJ2-7; clone size: .; D gene: .; V gene: TRBV5-4; CDR3 DNA: TGTGCCAGCAGCTTGGCTGGTAGCGGCTACGAGCAGTACTTC; CDR3 protein: CASSLAGSGYEQYF